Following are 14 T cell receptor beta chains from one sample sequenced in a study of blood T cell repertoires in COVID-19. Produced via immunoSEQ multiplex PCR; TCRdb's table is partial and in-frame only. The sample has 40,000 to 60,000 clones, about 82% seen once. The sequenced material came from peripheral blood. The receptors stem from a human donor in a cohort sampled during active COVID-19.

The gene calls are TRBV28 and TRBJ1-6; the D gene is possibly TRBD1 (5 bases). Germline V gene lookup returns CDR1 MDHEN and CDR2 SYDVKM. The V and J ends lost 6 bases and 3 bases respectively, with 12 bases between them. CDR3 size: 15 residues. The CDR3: CASSSPGGYNSPLHF. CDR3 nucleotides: TGTGCCAGCAGCTCCCCCGGGGGCTATAATTCACCCCTCCACTTT.

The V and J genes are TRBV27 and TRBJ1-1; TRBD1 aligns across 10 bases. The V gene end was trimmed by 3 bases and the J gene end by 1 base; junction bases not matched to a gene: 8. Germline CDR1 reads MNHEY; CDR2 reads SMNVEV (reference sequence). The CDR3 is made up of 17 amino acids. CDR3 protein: CASSFRGTGAPNTEAFF. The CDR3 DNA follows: TGTGCCAGCAGTTTTCGCGGGACAGGGGCTCCGAACACTGAAGCTTTCTTT.

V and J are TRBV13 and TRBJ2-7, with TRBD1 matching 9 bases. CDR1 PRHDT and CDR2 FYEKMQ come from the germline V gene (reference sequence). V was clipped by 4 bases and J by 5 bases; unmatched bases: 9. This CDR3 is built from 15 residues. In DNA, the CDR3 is TGTGCCAGCAGCTCTTACCGGGACAGGGACCACGAGCAGTACTTC. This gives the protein CASSSYRDRDHEQYF.

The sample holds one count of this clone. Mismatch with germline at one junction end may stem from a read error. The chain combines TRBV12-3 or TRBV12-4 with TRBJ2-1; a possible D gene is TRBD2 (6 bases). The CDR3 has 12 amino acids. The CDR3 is CASSLLGTEGIF. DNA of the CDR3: TGTGCCAGCAGTTTATTGGGCACGGAGGGGATCTTC.

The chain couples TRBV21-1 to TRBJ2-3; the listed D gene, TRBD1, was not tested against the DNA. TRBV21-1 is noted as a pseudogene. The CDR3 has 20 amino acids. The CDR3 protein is CASSNQKSRDTASSTDTQYF. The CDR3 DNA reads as TGTGCCAGCAGCAACCAAAAATCCCGGGACACAGCTTCTAGCACAGATACGCAGTATTTT.

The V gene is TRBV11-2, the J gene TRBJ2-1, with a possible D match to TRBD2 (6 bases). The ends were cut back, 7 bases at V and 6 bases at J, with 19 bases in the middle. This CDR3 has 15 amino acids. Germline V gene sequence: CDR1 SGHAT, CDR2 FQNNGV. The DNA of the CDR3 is TGTGCCAGCACCCACTACTTGCGGGGTGGCAATGAGCAGTTCTTC. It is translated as CASTHYLRGGNEQFF. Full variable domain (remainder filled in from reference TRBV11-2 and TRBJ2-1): EAGVAQSPRYKIIEKRQSVAFWCNPISGHATLYWYQQILGQGPKLLIQFQNNGVVDDSQLPKDRFSAERLKGVDSTLKIQPAKLEDSAVYLCASTHYLRGGNEQFFGPGTRLTVL.

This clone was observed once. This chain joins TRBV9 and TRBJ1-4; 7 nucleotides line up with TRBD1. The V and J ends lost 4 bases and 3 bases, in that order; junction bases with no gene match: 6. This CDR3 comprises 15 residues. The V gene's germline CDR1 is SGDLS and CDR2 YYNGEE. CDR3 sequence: CASSPGQVANEKLFF. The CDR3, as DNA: TGTGCCAGCAGCCCCGGACAGGTTGCTAATGAAAAACTGTTTTTT.

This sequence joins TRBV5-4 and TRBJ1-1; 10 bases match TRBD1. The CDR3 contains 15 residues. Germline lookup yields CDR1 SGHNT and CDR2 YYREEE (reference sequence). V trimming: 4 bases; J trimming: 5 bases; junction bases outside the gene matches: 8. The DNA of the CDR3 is TGTGCCAGCAGCGCCCGACAGGGGGCGCAGACTGAAGCTTTCTTT. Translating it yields CASSARQGAQTEAFF.

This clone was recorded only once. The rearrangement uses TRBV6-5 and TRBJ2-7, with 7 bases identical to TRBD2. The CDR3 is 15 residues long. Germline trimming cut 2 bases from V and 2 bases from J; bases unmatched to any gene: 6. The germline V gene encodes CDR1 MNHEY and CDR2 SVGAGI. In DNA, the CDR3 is TGTGCCAGCAGTTACGACCAGCGGGGTGCCTACGAGCAGTACTTC. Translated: CASSYDQRGAYEQYF.

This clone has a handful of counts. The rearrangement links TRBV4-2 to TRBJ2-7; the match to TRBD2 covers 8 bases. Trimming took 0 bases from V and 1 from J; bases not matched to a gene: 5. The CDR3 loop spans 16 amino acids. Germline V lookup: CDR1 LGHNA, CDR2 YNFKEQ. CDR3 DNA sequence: TGTGCCAGCAGCCAAGAATACCCGGGAGGGTCCTACGAGCAGTACTTC. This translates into CASSQEYPGGSYEQYF.

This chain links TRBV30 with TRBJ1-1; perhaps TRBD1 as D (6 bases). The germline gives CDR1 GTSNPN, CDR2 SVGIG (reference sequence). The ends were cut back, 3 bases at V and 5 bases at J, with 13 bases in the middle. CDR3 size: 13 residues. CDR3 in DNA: TGTGCCTGGAGGCGGGGGCTGTGGACTGAAGCTTTCTTT. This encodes CAWRRGLWTEAFF.

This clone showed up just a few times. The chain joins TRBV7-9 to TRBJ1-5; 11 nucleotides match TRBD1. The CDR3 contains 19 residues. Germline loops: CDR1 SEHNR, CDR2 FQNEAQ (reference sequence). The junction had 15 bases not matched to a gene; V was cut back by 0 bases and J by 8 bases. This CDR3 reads CASSLAGPNPGTGGKPQHF. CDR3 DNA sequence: TGTGCCAGCAGCTTAGCGGGTCCCAACCCCGGGACAGGGGGGAAGCCCCAGCATTTT.

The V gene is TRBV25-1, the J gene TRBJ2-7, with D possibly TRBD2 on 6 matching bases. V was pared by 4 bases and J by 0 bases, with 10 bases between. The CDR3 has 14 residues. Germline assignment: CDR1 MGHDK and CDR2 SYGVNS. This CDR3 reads CASSGGVSSYEQYF. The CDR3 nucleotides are TGTGCCAGCAGTGGCGGGGTGAGCTCCTACGAGCAGTACTTC.

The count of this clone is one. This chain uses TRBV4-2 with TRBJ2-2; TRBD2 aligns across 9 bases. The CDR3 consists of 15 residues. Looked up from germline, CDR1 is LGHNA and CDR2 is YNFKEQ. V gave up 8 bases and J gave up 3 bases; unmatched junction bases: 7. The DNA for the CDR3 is TGTGCCAGCTCTAGGGCGGGAGGGGACACCGGGGAGCTGTTTTTT. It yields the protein CASSRAGGDTGELFF.